This T cell receptor (beta chain) was captured in a study of T-cell memory formation after mild COVID-19. Findings of the study overall: The pre-infection memory compartment contained some responding clones, suggesting cross-reactive memory joined. In second-wave clones peaking day 37, SARS-CoV-2 specificity remained unconfirmed.

The CDR3 contains 15 residues. J lost 2 bases, V lost 4 bases, and 5 bases had no gene match. Germline V gene sequence: CDR1 SGHRS, CDR2 YFSETQ. This clonotype was seen ten or more times. No antigen is known for it. One entry per CDR3 protein, called by TCRdb with MiXCR from the 5' RACE reads. The sample records some 290,000 distinct CDR3 sequences, roughly 15% being singletons. Sequencing input: PBMCs or a T cell subset sorted from them (not recorded which). This TCR was recovered from a man aged 18 to 35 who had mild COVID-19 (a few samples of this study predate the infection). Cell type and time point are not known. J is TRBJ2-2 and V is TRBV5-1, with 7 bases aligning to TRBD1. The CDR3 DNA sequence: TGCGCCAGCAGCCAGGGGGACAGTAACACCGGGGAGCTGTTTTTT. Translating it yields CASSQGDSNTGELFF.